The rows below give T cell receptor beta chains drawn from one sample of a study of shared clonotypes between healthy human individuals. Clones were read by immunoSEQ multiplex PCR, and TCRdb kept only the in-frame ones, dropping some. The sample has some 2.1 million clones; about 94% are singletons. The sample consisted of naive CD8+ T cells sorted from blood. Source of these receptors: a man aged 18 to 29 in good health. The CDR3 runs from the conserved cysteine through the conserved F or W. The D gene is left open where the match is weak.

v_call d_call cdr3_aa
TRBV15 . CATSPFTGELFF
TRBV9 . CASSAVNEQFF
TRBV27 . CASSLLSNLQETQYF
TRBV11-2 . CASTIRVLNTEAFF
TRBV10-1 TRBD1 CASTPIRRPGTDDIDYGYTF
TRBV10-3 . CAISEPTTPSYEQYF
TRBV11-1 TRBD1 CASSFPFEDRGQGTNEQFF
TRBV13 TRBD2 CASSLGTTSDNEQFF
TRBV2 TRBD2 CASSEWWAGGTDTQYF
TRBV11-2 TRBD2 CASSLVGGRETQYF
TRBV11-2 . CASSFDLNNEQFF
TRBV7-9 TRBD2 CASSSGLADRPGGETQYF
TRBV27 TRBD1 CASRQGAYEQYF
TRBV6-5 . CASSLGGSAQHF
TRBV7-2 . CASSSRFKTLTYEQYF
TRBV7-9 . CASSSTSNEQFF
TRBV6-5 . CASSYSAGTTEAFF
TRBV6-5 TRBD1 CASSGTGDYEQYF
TRBV11-3 TRBD1 CASSGTGGADTQYF
TRBV5-1 . CASRNLAGLPTSTDTQYF
TRBV6-5 TRBD2 CASSYREGTGELFF
TRBV7-9 . CASSLALDGYGYTF
TRBV4-1 TRBD1 CASSQGGQGGSPLHF